This T cell receptor (beta chain) was recovered during a study of blood T cells in healthy people across ages. Overall study results and limits: Naive CD4+ cell counts and diversity both ran higher in long-lived than in aged donors. Naive and antigen-experienced cells were not separated, limiting conclusive comparison.

Germline CDR1 reads SEHNR; CDR2 reads FQNEAQ (reference sequence). Trimming cost V 1 base and J 4 bases, with 8 bases left between them. The CDR3 runs 14 residues. Concerning this clonotype: Its target is not known.

Primed by a sample-barcoded 5' primer and a J-beta primer mix, a second PCR proceeded for roughly 6 to 12 cycles. TCRdb re-derived calls from the 5' RACE reads in MiXCR, one entry per CDR3 protein. The data hold 1.5 million to 2 million distinct CDR3 sequences, with approximately 32% observed a single time. The clonotype was recovered from a woman aged 25 to 45 in good health. V usage is TRBV7-9 and J usage is TRBJ2-1, with D hard to call. The sequenced sample consisted of blood. CDR3 sequence (DNA): TGTGCCAGCAGCTTAGACGTGGGTTACAATGAGCAGTTCTTC. This encodes CASSLDVGYNEQFF.